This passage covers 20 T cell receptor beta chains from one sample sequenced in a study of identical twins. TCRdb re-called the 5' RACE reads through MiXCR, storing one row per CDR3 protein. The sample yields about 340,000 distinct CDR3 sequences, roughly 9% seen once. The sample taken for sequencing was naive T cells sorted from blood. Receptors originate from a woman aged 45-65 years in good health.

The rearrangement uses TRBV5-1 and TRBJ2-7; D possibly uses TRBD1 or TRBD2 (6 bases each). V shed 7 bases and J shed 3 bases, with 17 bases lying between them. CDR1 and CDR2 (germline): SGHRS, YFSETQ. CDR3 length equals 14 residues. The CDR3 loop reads CASAPIQGGYEQYF. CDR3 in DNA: TGCGCCAGCGCGCCAATACAGGGAGGCTACGAGCAGTACTTC.

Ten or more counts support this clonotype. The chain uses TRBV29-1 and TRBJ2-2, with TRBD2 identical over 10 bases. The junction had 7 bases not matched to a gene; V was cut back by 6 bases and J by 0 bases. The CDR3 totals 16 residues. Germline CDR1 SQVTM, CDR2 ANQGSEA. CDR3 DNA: TGCAGCGTGGGGACTAGCGACCTATCGAACACCGGGGAGCTGTTTTTT. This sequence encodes CSVGTSDLSNTGELFF.

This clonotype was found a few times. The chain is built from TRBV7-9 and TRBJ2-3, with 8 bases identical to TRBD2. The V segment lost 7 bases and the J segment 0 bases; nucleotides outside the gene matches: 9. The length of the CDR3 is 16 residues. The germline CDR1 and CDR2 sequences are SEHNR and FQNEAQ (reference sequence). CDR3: CASTSGSSGSTDTQYF. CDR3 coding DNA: TGTGCCAGCACCAGTGGCTCTAGCGGGAGCACAGATACGCAGTATTTT.

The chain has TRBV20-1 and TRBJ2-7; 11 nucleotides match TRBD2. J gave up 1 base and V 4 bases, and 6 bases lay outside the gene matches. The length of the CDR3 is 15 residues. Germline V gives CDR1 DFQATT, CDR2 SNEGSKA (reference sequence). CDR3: CSAMGLAEWSYEQYF. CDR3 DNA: TGCAGTGCTATGGGACTAGCGGAATGGTCCTACGAGCAGTACTTC.

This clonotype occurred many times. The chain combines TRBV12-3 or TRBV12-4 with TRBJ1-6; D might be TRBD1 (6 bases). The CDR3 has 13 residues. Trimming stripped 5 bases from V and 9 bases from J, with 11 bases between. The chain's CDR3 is CASSGQTLSPLHF. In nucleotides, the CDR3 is TGTGCCAGCAGTGGACAGACCCTTTCACCCCTCCACTTT.

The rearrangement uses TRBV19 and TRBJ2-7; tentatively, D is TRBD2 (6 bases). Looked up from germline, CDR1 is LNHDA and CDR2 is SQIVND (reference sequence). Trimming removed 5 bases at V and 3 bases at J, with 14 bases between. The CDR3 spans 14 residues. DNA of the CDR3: TGTGCCAGTAGTCTCTCTAGCGACCTCTACGAGCAGTACTTC. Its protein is CASSLSSDLYEQYF.

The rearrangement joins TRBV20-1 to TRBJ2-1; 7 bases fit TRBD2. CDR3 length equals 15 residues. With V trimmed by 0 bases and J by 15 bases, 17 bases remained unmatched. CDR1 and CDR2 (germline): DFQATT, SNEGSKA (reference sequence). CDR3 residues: CSARDLAGDPRLRFF. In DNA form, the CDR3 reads TGCAGTGCTAGAGATTTGGCGGGAGACCCGAGGTTGCGGTTCTTC.

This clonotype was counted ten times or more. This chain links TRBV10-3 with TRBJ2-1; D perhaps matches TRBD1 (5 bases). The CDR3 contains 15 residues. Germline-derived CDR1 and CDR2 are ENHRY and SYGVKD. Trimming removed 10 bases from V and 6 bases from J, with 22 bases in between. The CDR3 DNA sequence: TGTGCCACAGGGTCATATTCCACGACCCGCAATGAGCAGTTCTTC. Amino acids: CATGSYSTTRNEQFF.

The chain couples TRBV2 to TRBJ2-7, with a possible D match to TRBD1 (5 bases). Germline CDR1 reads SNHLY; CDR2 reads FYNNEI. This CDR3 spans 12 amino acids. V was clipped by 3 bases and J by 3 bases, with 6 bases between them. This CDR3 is CASSETVYEQYV. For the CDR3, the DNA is TGTGCCAGCAGTGAGACAGTCTACGAGCAGTACGTC.

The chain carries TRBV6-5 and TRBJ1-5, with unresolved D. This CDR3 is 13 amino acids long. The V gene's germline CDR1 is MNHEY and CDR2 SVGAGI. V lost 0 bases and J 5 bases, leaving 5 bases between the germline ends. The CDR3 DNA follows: TGTGCCAGCAGTTACTCGAGAGATCAGCCCCAGCATTTT. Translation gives CASSYSRDQPQHF.

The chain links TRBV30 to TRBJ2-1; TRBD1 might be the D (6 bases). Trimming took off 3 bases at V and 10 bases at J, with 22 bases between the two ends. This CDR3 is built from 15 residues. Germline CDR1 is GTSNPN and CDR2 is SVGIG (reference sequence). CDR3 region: CAWSPPTHLGAEQFF. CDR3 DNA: TGTGCCTGGAGCCCTCCTACGCACTTGGGGGCAGAGCAGTTCTTC.

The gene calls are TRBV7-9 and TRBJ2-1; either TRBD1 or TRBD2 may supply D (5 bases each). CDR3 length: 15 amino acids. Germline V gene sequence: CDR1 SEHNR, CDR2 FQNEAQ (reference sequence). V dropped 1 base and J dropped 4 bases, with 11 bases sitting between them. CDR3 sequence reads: CASSLGGRRYNEQFF. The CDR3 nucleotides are TGTGCCAGCAGCTTAGGGGGGAGACGGTACAATGAGCAGTTCTTC.

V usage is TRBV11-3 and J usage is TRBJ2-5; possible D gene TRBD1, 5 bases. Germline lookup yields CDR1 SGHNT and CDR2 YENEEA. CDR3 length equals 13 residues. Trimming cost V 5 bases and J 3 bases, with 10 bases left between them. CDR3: CASSPSTEETQYF. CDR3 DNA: TGTGCCAGCAGCCCCTCGACAGAAGAGACCCAGTACTTC.

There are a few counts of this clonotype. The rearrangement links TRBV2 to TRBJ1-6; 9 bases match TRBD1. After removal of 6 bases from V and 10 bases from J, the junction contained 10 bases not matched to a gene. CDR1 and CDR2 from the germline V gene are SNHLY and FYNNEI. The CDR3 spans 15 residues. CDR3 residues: CASRDRDREFSPLHF. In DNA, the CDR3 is TGTGCCAGCAGAGACAGGGACAGGGAGTTCTCACCCCTCCACTTT.

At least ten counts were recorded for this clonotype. CDR3 residues: CASSFATGSQETQYF. CDR3 nucleotides: TGTGCCAGCAGCTTTGCTACCGGGAGCCAAGAGACCCAGTACTTC. This chain connects TRBV7-8 to TRBJ2-5; tentatively, D is TRBD2 (6 bases). This CDR3 contains 15 residues. V lost 3 bases and J 1 base, leaving 12 bases between the germline ends. Germline assignment: CDR1 SGHVS and CDR2 FQNEAQ. The complete variable domain, with remaining parts taken from reference TRBV7-8 and TRBJ2-5, reads GAGVSQSPRYKVAKRGQDVALRCDPISGHVSLFWYQQALGQGPEFLTYFQNEAQLDKSGLPSDRFFAERPEGSVSTLKIQRTQQEDSAVYLCASSFATGSQETQYFGPGTRLLVL.

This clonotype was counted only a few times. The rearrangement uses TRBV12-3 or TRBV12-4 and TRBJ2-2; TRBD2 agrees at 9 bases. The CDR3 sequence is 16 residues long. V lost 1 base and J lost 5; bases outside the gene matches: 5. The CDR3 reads CASSLGSGRRTGELFF. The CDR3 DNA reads TGTGCCAGCAGTTTAGGGAGCGGGAGGAGAACCGGGGAGCTGTTTTTT.

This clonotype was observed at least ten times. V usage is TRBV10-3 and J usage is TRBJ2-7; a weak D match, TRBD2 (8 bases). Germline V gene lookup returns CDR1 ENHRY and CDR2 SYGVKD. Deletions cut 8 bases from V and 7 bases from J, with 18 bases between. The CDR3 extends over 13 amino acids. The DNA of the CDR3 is TGTGCCATCGGGACAGCGGGAGTTAGAGAGCAGTACTTC. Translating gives CAIGTAGVREQYF.

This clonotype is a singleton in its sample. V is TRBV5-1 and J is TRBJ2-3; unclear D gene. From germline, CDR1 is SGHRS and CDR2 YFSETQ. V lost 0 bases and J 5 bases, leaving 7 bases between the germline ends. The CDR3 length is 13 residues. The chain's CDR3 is CASSLGMLDTQYF. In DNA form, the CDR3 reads TGCGCCAGCAGCTTGGGGATGCTAGATACGCAGTATTTT.

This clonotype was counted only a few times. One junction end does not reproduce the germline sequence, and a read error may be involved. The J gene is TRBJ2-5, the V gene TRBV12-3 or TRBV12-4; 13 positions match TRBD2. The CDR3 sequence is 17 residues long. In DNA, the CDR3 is TGTGCCAGCAGCTTAGACGGACTAGCGGGAGAGGGTGAGACCCAGTACTTC. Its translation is CASSLDGLAGEGETQYF.

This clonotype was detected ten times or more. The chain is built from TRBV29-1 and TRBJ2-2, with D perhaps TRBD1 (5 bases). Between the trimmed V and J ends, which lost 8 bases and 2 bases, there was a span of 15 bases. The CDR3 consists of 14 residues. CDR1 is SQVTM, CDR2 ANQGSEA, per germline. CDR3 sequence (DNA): TGCAGCATAAAAGACAGAGTTAACACCGGGGAGCTGTTTTTT. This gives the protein CSIKDRVNTGELFF.